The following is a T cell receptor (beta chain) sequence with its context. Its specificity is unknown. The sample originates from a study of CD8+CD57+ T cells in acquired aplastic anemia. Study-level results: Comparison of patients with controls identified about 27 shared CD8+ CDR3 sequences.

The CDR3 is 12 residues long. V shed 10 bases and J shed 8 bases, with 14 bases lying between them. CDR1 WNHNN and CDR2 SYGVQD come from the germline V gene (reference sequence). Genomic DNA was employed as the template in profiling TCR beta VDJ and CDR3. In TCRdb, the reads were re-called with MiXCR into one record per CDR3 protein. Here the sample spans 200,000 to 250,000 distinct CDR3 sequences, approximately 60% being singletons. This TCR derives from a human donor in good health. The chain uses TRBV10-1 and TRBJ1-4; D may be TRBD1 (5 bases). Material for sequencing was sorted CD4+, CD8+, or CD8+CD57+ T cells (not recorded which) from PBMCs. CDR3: CATRTGSEKLFF. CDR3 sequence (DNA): TGCGCCACCCGAACAGGAAGCGAAAAACTGTTTTTT.